These 18 T cell receptor beta chains were all obtained from the same sample, sequenced in a study of cytomegalovirus exposure and HLA in healthy donors. It was with 60 Vbeta and 13 Jbeta primers that the PCR ran. The method was immunoSEQ multiplex PCR; TCRdb's version includes in-frame clones alone and lacks a portion of them. The table lists roughly 150,000 clones, more than 80% of them singletons. The sample comprised PBMCs. These receptors originate from a male donor in good health and CMV-seronegative.

This clone was found a few times. The J gene is TRBJ2-1, the V gene TRBV7-9; a possible D gene is TRBD1 (6 bases). The CDR3 has 14 residues. Germline-derived CDR1 and CDR2 are SEHNR and FQNEAQ (reference sequence). The V end was cut by 2 bases, the J end by 12 bases, with 17 bases between. CDR3 region: CASSLPNTGWGQFF. As DNA, the CDR3 is TGTGCCAGCAGCTTACCCAATACAGGGTGGGGGCAGTTCTTC.

V usage is TRBV13 and J usage is TRBJ2-3; the D is unclear. Trimming pared 1 base from V and 5 bases from J, leaving 4 bases between. Germline-derived CDR1 and CDR2 are PRHDT and FYEKMQ (reference sequence). CDR3 size: 12 residues. The DNA of the CDR3 is TGTGCCAGCAGCTTAGATATAGATACGCAGTATTTT. Its protein is CASSLDIDTQYF.

V and J are TRBV7-2 and TRBJ2-5; no definite D call. Germline loops: CDR1 SGHTA, CDR2 FQGNSA. The CDR3 contains 12 residues. Trimming took 2 bases from V and 5 from J, leaving 6 bases between them. Here the CDR3 reads CASSLRVETQYF. CDR3 DNA: TGTGCCAGCAGCTTACGGGTGGAGACCCAGTACTTC.

This clone was counted a single time. The V and J genes are TRBV10-3 and TRBJ2-7, with D unclear. V dropped 4 bases and J dropped 3 bases, with 10 bases sitting between them. In germline, CDR1 is ENHRY, CDR2 SYGVKD. CDR3 length: 13 residues. CDR3 region: CAISVIPGYEQYF. The CDR3 DNA follows: TGTGCCATCAGTGTCATCCCGGGCTACGAGCAGTACTTC.

V is TRBV28 and J is TRBJ1-2; tentative D call: TRBD1 (6 bases). Germline CDR1 reads MDHEN; CDR2 reads SYDVKM. The CDR3 consists of 16 residues. Trimming left V 4 bases short and J 4 bases short, with 19 bases between. CDR3 sequence: CASSSAAITGIYGYTF. The CDR3 DNA sequence: TGTGCCAGCAGTTCCGCGGCAATTACAGGGATCTATGGCTACACCTTC.

This clone was counted a few times. The chain employs TRBV7-6 and TRBJ2-5; D perhaps matches TRBD1 (5 bases). V shed 5 bases and J shed 4 bases, with 17 bases lying between them. Germline V gene data show CDR1 as SGHVS and CDR2 as FNYEAQ. This CDR3 has 15 amino acids. CDR3 amino acids: CASSPSWVGPETQYF. In DNA form, the CDR3 reads TGTGCCAGCAGCCCTTCCTGGGTGGGGCCAGAGACCCAGTACTTC. Complete variable domain (other parts from reference TRBV7-6 and TRBJ2-5): GAGVSQSPRYKVTKRGQDVALRCDPISGHVSLYWYRQALGQGPEFLTYFNYEAQQDKSGLPNDRFSAERPEGSISTLTIQRTEQRDSAMYRCASSPSWVGPETQYFGPGTRLLVL.

CDR3 loop: CASSSPSVSAPGNQPQHF. The CDR3 DNA reads TGTGCCAGCAGCTCCCCATCCGTTTCCGCCCCGGGCAATCAGCCCCAGCATTTT. The chain couples TRBV28 to TRBJ1-5; D is uncertain. The CDR3 runs to 18 residues. Germline CDR1 and CDR2: MDHEN and SYDVKM. The V gene lost 6 bases and the J gene lost 2 bases, with 23 bases spanning the gap.

The chain joins TRBV4-3 to TRBJ2-5, with 11 nucleotides matching TRBD2. In germline, CDR1 is LGHNA, CDR2 YSLEER. V lost 0 bases and J lost 7; bases outside the gene matches: 7. This CDR3 contains 16 residues. The CDR3 loop reads CASSQEASGGPRTQYF. The CDR3 DNA follows: TGCGCCAGCAGCCAAGAAGCTAGCGGGGGGCCCCGGACCCAGTACTTC.

Concerning this clone: An end of the junction differs from the germline gene, which may be a read error. The chain recombines TRBV27 with TRBJ1-2, with a weak D call TRBD1 (5 bases). Germline V CDR1 and CDR2: MNHEY, SMNVEV (reference sequence). This CDR3 contains 14 residues. CDR3 bases: TGTGCCAGCAGTTCTGCGGGACGGAACTATGGCTACCCCTTC. It yields the protein CASSSAGRNYGYPF.

About this clone itself: The DNA is left out, because the CDR3 cannot be placed on it with certainty; the CDR3 is given as TCRdb lists it. The rearrangement uses TRBV5-4 and TRBJ1-2; TRBD1 reflects the table's D call only, with no check against the DNA. Germline CDR1 is SGHNT and CDR2 is YYREEE (reference sequence). The CDR3 spans 20 amino acids, including both terminal residues. This CDR3 reads CASRTTVGTMATPSKDGYTF.

The V gene is TRBV5-1, the J gene TRBJ1-3; D might be TRBD1 (6 bases). Trimming pared 0 bases from V and 2 bases from J, leaving 9 bases between. CDR3 length: 15 amino acids. In germline, CDR1 is SGHRS, CDR2 YFSETQ. The CDR3 region has the DNA TGCGCCAGCAGCTTGGCCGAGGGGGCTGGAAACACCATATATTTT. Protein: CASSLAEGAGNTIYF.

The CDR3 DNA reads as TGTGCCTGGAAAGGGACAGGGTATACTAACTATGGCTACACCTTC. It encodes CAWKGTGYTNYGYTF. The chain combines TRBV30 with TRBJ1-2; 9 bases fit TRBD1. CDR1 and CDR2 (germline): GTSNPN, SVGIG (reference sequence). The CDR3 contains 15 residues. The V gene end was trimmed by 4 bases and the J gene end by 0 bases; junction bases not matched to a gene: 6.

The chain employs TRBV5-6 and TRBJ2-5; 13 bases are a match to TRBD2. The CDR3 has 16 residues. Germline V gives CDR1 SGHDT, CDR2 YYEEEE. The V and J ends lost 1 base and 5 bases, in that order; junction bases with no gene match: 5. The chain's CDR3 is CASSLKTSGGTETQYF. As DNA, the CDR3 is TGTGCCAGCAGCTTGAAGACTAGCGGGGGGACGGAGACCCAGTACTTC.

This chain connects TRBV5-8 to TRBJ1-2, with TRBD1 matching over 8 bases. This CDR3 has 15 residues. V dropped 2 bases and J dropped 11; count of bases not matched to a gene: 14. Germline assignment: CDR1 SGHTS and CDR2 YDEGEE. The CDR3 spells CASSLGQGKFSHYTF. The DNA of the CDR3 is TGTGCCAGCAGCTTAGGACAGGGAAAATTCAGTCATTACACCTTC.

The chain joins TRBV7-2 to TRBJ1-4, with 9 bases that match TRBD1. This CDR3 has 14 residues. V lost 5 bases to trimming and J lost 5 bases; unmatched junction nucleotides: 3. CDR1 is SGHTA, CDR2 FQGNSA, per germline. DNA for the CDR3: TGTGCCAGCAGCACAGGGGGCGTAAATGAAAAACTGTTTTTT. Protein: CASSTGGVNEKLFF.

The rearrangement links TRBV2 to TRBJ2-7, with no clear D. CDR3 size: 14 residues. CDR1 and CDR2 from the germline V gene are SNHLY and FYNNEI. V dropped 6 bases and J dropped 4 bases, with 16 bases sitting between them. The CDR3: CASRPGLTYYEQYF. The DNA of the CDR3 is TGTGCCAGCAGGCCGGGTCTAACTTATTACGAGCAGTACTTC.

This chain connects TRBV6-5 to TRBJ2-1; TRBD1 is a possible D gene (5 bases). V gave up 10 bases and J gave up 8 bases, with 21 bases separating them. Germline V gene sequence: CDR1 MNHEY, CDR2 SVGAGI. CDR3 length: 14 residues. CDR3 amino acids: CATQVAGKLDEQFF. CDR3 coding DNA: TGTGCCACCCAGGTCGCAGGGAAGTTGGATGAGCAGTTCTTC.

This chain joins TRBV7-9 and TRBJ1-1; D might be TRBD1 (5 bases). The germline gives CDR1 SEHNR, CDR2 FQNEAQ (reference sequence). The V end lost 2 bases, the J end lost 5 bases, and 9 bases lay between the germline ends. The CDR3 length is 13 residues. CDR3 amino acids: CASSLWEGTEAFF. The CDR3 region has the DNA TGTGCCAGCAGCTTATGGGAGGGGACTGAAGCTTTCTTT.